A selection of T cell receptor beta chains follows, all from one sample in a study of shared clonotypes between healthy human individuals. The method was immunoSEQ multiplex PCR; TCRdb's version includes in-frame clones alone and lacks a portion of them. The sample holds around 1.1 million clones, around 78% seen once. The sequencing input was memory CD4+ T cells from PBMCs. The receptor source for this set is a man aged 18 to 29 in good health. Some clones in this sample may be carry-over from other donors' samples. CDR3s include the opening cysteine and the closing phenylalanine or tryptophan. A D gene is named only where the DNA matches it firmly. Only part of the rows carry a size: once, few, many, or a class if the clone is expanded.

cdr3_length: 15
d_call: -
clone_size: once
j_call: TRBJ2-1
v_call: TRBV7-3
cdr3_nt: TGTGCCAGCAGCCCCCTAATGGGTTCCTACAATGAGCAGTTCTTC
cdr3_aa: CASSPLMGSYNEQFF

cdr3_length: 14
d_call: TRBD2
clone_size: -
j_call: TRBJ2-1
v_call: TRBV5-1
cdr3_nt: TGCGCCAGCAGCTTGGTCGGGACTAGCGGTAAGCAGTTCTTC
cdr3_aa: CASSLVGTSGKQFF

cdr3_length: 14
d_call: -
clone_size: once
j_call: TRBJ2-7
v_call: TRBV7-3
cdr3_nt: TGTGCCAGCAGCTTAAGCGGGAAATCCTACGAGCAGTACTTC
cdr3_aa: CASSLSGKSYEQYF

cdr3_length: 13
d_call: TRBD1
clone_size: -
j_call: TRBJ1-2
v_call: TRBV7-2
cdr3_nt: TGTGCCAGCAGCTCCCAGACAGGGTTTGGCTACACCTTC
cdr3_aa: CASSSQTGFGYTF

cdr3_length: 14
d_call: -
clone_size: once
j_call: TRBJ1-5
v_call: TRBV30
cdr3_nt: TGTGCCTGGAGTACAGTGAATAGCAATCAGCCCCAGCATTTT
cdr3_aa: CAWSTVNSNQPQHF

cdr3_length: 16
d_call: TRBD2
clone_size: few
j_call: TRBJ2-5
v_call: TRBV28
cdr3_nt: TGTGCCAGCAGTTTATGGGGGACTAGCGGGAAAGAGACCCAGTACTTC
cdr3_aa: CASSLWGTSGKETQYF

cdr3_length: 13
d_call: -
clone_size: -
j_call: TRBJ2-2
v_call: TRBV5-1
cdr3_nt: TGCGCCAGCAGCTTGGATGGGACCGGGGAGCTGTTTTTT
cdr3_aa: CASSLDGTGELFF

cdr3_length: 11
d_call: -
clone_size: -
j_call: TRBJ2-5
v_call: TRBV20-1
cdr3_nt: TGCAGTGCATATATCCAAGAGACCCAGTACTTC
cdr3_aa: CSAYIQETQYF

cdr3_length: 14
d_call: -
clone_size: once
j_call: TRBJ2-5
v_call: TRBV19
cdr3_nt: TGTGCCAGTAGTATATTAGGGCAGTCAGAGACCCAGTACTTC
cdr3_aa: CASSILGQSETQYF

cdr3_length: 13
d_call: -
clone_size: many
j_call: TRBJ1-2
v_call: TRBV28
cdr3_nt: TGTGCCAGCAGTTCCACAGGGCCCTATGGCTACACCTTC
cdr3_aa: CASSSTGPYGYTF

cdr3_length: 15
d_call: TRBD2
clone_size: -
j_call: TRBJ2-1
v_call: TRBV7-9
cdr3_nt: TGTGCCACTCCGCTCGGACTAGCGGGAGCCAATGAGCAGTTCTTC
cdr3_aa: CATPLGLAGANEQFF

cdr3_length: 12
d_call: -
clone_size: -
j_call: TRBJ1-2
v_call: TRBV28
cdr3_nt: TGTGCCAGCAGTTCCCCCCCGCATGGCTACACCTTC
cdr3_aa: CASSSPPHGYTF

cdr3_length: 14
d_call: -
clone_size: -
j_call: TRBJ1-2
v_call: TRBV7-3
cdr3_nt: TGTGCCAGCAGCTTATCTCGGGACACCTATGGCTACACCTTC
cdr3_aa: CASSLSRDTYGYTF

cdr3_length: 17
d_call: -
clone_size: -
j_call: TRBJ2-1
v_call: TRBV5-4
cdr3_nt: TGTGCCAGCAGCCCCCCGGGGGCGGGAGCATCCTACAATGAGCAGTTCTTC
cdr3_aa: CASSPPGAGASYNEQFF

cdr3_length: 13
d_call: -
clone_size: -
j_call: TRBJ1-2
v_call: TRBV5-1
cdr3_nt: TGCGCCAGCAGTGACGGGACGAACTATGGCTACACCTTC
cdr3_aa: CASSDGTNYGYTF

cdr3_length: 15
d_call: -
clone_size: -
j_call: TRBJ1-4
v_call: TRBV7-2
cdr3_nt: TGTGCCAGCAGATTAACCCGGGACATCGGGGAAAAACTGTTTTTT
cdr3_aa: CASRLTRDIGEKLFF

cdr3_length: 13
d_call: -
clone_size: few
j_call: TRBJ2-3
v_call: TRBV6-1
cdr3_nt: TGTGCCAGCACCCACCGTCCCACAGATACGCAGTATTTT
cdr3_aa: CASTHRPTDTQYF

cdr3_length: 13
d_call: -
clone_size: few
j_call: TRBJ2-3
v_call: TRBV18
cdr3_nt: TGTGCCAGCTCCCTACATCACACAGATACGCAGTATTTT
cdr3_aa: CASSLHHTDTQYF

cdr3_length: 15
d_call: -
clone_size: -
j_call: TRBJ2-1
v_call: TRBV5-1
cdr3_nt: TGCGCCAGCAGCTGGACCGGGACTGTCTACAATGAGCAGTTCTTC
cdr3_aa: CASSWTGTVYNEQFF

cdr3_length: 18
d_call: TRBD1
clone_size: -
j_call: TRBJ2-2
v_call: TRBV5-1
cdr3_nt: TGCGCCAGCAGCTTTCCAGCAGGGGGCTTGGGAAACACCGGGGAGCTGTTTTTT
cdr3_aa: CASSFPAGGLGNTGELFF

cdr3_length: 16
d_call: TRBD2
clone_size: -
j_call: TRBJ2-5
v_call: TRBV5-6
cdr3_nt: TGTGCCAGCAGCTTGTTGCGAGCGGGAGGCCCGGAGACCCAGTACTTC
cdr3_aa: CASSLLRAGGPETQYF

cdr3_length: 13
d_call: TRBD1
clone_size: few
j_call: TRBJ1-2
v_call: TRBV28
cdr3_nt: TGTGCCAGCAGTCGACAGGGACCCTATGGCTACACCTTC
cdr3_aa: CASSRQGPYGYTF

cdr3_length: 15
d_call: -
clone_size: -
j_call: TRBJ2-2
v_call: TRBV5-1
cdr3_nt: TGCGCCAGCAGCTCCCGGGGCCCGAGGACCGGGGAGCTGTTTTTT
cdr3_aa: CASSSRGPRTGELFF

cdr3_length: 14
d_call: -
clone_size: -
j_call: TRBJ1-1
v_call: TRBV19
cdr3_nt: TGTGCCAGTAGTATTGTAGGCTTCGACACTGAAGCTTTCTTT
cdr3_aa: CASSIVGFDTEAFF

cdr3_length: 16
d_call: -
clone_size: -
j_call: TRBJ2-5
v_call: TRBV5-1
cdr3_nt: TGCGCCAGCAGCTCAGGAAGGGTGTGGCAACAAGAGACCCAGTACTTC
cdr3_aa: CASSSGRVWQQETQYF

cdr3_length: 11
d_call: -
clone_size: -
j_call: TRBJ1-2
v_call: TRBV30
cdr3_nt: TGTGCCTGGAGTGTGGCTAATGGCTACACCTTC
cdr3_aa: CAWSVANGYTF

cdr3_length: 15
d_call: TRBD2
clone_size: -
j_call: TRBJ2-1
v_call: TRBV5-1
cdr3_nt: TGCGCCAGCAGCTTTCAGGCTAGCGGTTACAATGAGCAGTTCTTC
cdr3_aa: CASSFQASGYNEQFF

cdr3_length: 13
d_call: TRBD2
clone_size: few
j_call: TRBJ2-3
v_call: TRBV4-2
cdr3_nt: TGTGCCAGCCGGGACTACCGCACAGATACGCAGTATTTT
cdr3_aa: CASRDYRTDTQYF

cdr3_length: 13
d_call: -
clone_size: -
j_call: TRBJ2-7
v_call: TRBV5-5
cdr3_nt: TGTGCCAGCAGCTTCTCGGGTGCGGGGGAGCAGTACTTC
cdr3_aa: CASSFSGAGEQYF

cdr3_length: 13
d_call: -
clone_size: -
j_call: TRBJ1-1
v_call: TRBV29-1
cdr3_nt: TGCAGCGTCGGGGCCATCAAGGACACTGAAGCTTTCTTT
cdr3_aa: CSVGAIKDTEAFF

cdr3_length: 16
d_call: -
clone_size: -
j_call: TRBJ1-3
v_call: TRBV5-1
cdr3_nt: TGCGCCAGCAGCTTGGCCCCGATCAGCTCTGGAAACACCATATATTTT
cdr3_aa: CASSLAPISSGNTIYF

cdr3_length: 14
d_call: -
clone_size: -
j_call: TRBJ1-2
v_call: TRBV30
cdr3_nt: TGTGCCTGGAGGCCCCTCCGGGGAGTCTATGGCTACACCTTC
cdr3_aa: CAWRPLRGVYGYTF

cdr3_length: 16
d_call: -
clone_size: -
j_call: TRBJ1-4
v_call: TRBV5-1
cdr3_nt: TGCGCCAGCAGCCCGGGACGGGGTGCAACTAATGAAAAACTGTTTTTT
cdr3_aa: CASSPGRGATNEKLFF

cdr3_length: 15
d_call: -
clone_size: -
j_call: TRBJ2-1
v_call: TRBV29-1
cdr3_nt: TGCAGCGTTGGGGGGGCCCTAGATTCCTACAATGAGCAGTTCTTC
cdr3_aa: CSVGGALDSYNEQFF

cdr3_length: 16
d_call: -
clone_size: many
j_call: TRBJ2-7
v_call: TRBV7-9
cdr3_nt: TGTGCCAGCAGCTCCTGGCGACGGATGGGTTCCTACGAGCAGTACTTC
cdr3_aa: CASSSWRRMGSYEQYF

cdr3_length: 14
d_call: -
clone_size: few
j_call: TRBJ1-1
v_call: TRBV2
cdr3_nt: TGTGCCAGCAGGAAGAGGGAGACAGGACCTGAAGCTTTCTTT
cdr3_aa: CASRKRETGPEAFF

cdr3_length: 17
d_call: TRBD2
clone_size: -
j_call: TRBJ2-6
v_call: TRBV7-2
cdr3_nt: TGTGCCAGCACCAAGGGCGGGGGGCCCTCTGGGGCCAACGTCCTGACTTTC
cdr3_aa: CASTKGGGPSGANVLTF

cdr3_length: 16
d_call: TRBD1
clone_size: -
j_call: TRBJ2-3
v_call: TRBV4-1
cdr3_nt: TGCGCCAGCAGCTCGCTTAACAGGGGGTCGGCAGATACGCAGTATTTT
cdr3_aa: CASSSLNRGSADTQYF

cdr3_length: 13
d_call: -
clone_size: -
j_call: TRBJ2-4
v_call: TRBV2
cdr3_nt: TGTGCCAGCAGCCTAGAAACTAAAAACATTCAGTACTTC
cdr3_aa: CASSLETKNIQYF

cdr3_length: 15
d_call: TRBD1
clone_size: -
j_call: TRBJ1-4
v_call: TRBV5-6
cdr3_nt: TGTGCCAGCAGCTTAAGGACAGGGGTAAATGAAAAACTGTTTTTT
cdr3_aa: CASSLRTGVNEKLFF

cdr3_length: 16
d_call: TRBD2
clone_size: -
j_call: TRBJ2-1
v_call: TRBV5-1
cdr3_nt: TGCGCCAGCAGCTACCATGGGACTAGCGCCATAAATGAGCAGTTCTTC
cdr3_aa: CASSYHGTSAINEQFF

cdr3_length: 14
d_call: -
clone_size: -
j_call: TRBJ2-6
v_call: TRBV6-5
cdr3_nt: TGTGCCAGCAGTAGGTCTGGTGGGGCCAACGTCCTGACTTTC
cdr3_aa: CASSRSGGANVLTF

cdr3_length: 13
d_call: -
clone_size: -
j_call: TRBJ2-7
v_call: TRBV10-3
cdr3_nt: TGTGCCATCAGTGAGTCGATGGGCTACGAGCAGTACTTC
cdr3_aa: CAISESMGYEQYF

cdr3_length: 15
d_call: TRBD2
clone_size: once
j_call: TRBJ2-4
v_call: TRBV2
cdr3_nt: TGTGCCAGCAGAGAAGCTAGCGGGAGAGGGGACATTCAGTACTTC
cdr3_aa: CASREASGRGDIQYF

cdr3_length: 15
d_call: -
clone_size: -
j_call: TRBJ2-7
v_call: TRBV6-1
cdr3_nt: TGTGCCAGCAGTGAGGCCCGATCTAGCGCTTACGAGCAGTACTTC
cdr3_aa: CASSEARSSAYEQYF

cdr3_length: 15
d_call: -
clone_size: -
j_call: TRBJ2-5
v_call: TRBV12-5
cdr3_nt: TGTGCTAGTGGGCCCGGTGGGACCTTCCAAGAGACCCAGTACTTC
cdr3_aa: CASGPGGTFQETQYF

cdr3_length: 16
d_call: -
clone_size: -
j_call: TRBJ2-1
v_call: TRBV6-1
cdr3_nt: TGTGCCAGCAGTGGAAAAGGACTCGTCGACTACAATGAGCAGTTCTTC
cdr3_aa: CASSGKGLVDYNEQFF

cdr3_length: 14
d_call: -
clone_size: once
j_call: TRBJ1-2
v_call: TRBV6-1
cdr3_nt: TGTGCCAGCACTAAGGGGACAACATATTATGGCTACACCTTC
cdr3_aa: CASTKGTTYYGYTF

cdr3_length: 14
d_call: -
clone_size: -
j_call: TRBJ2-3
v_call: TRBV29-1
cdr3_nt: TGCAGCGTAGACCCTACGGGGACGACAGATACGCAGTATTTT
cdr3_aa: CSVDPTGTTDTQYF

cdr3_length: 15
d_call: TRBD1
clone_size: -
j_call: TRBJ1-3
v_call: TRBV7-9
cdr3_nt: TGTGCCAGCAGCTTACAGGGGGCCTCTGGAAACACCATATATTTT
cdr3_aa: CASSLQGASGNTIYF

cdr3_length: 17
d_call: TRBD2
clone_size: few
j_call: TRBJ2-3
v_call: TRBV7-9
cdr3_nt: TGTGCCAGCAGCTCCCGCGTGGGGGGAGGGGCCACAGATACGCAGTATTTT
cdr3_aa: CASSSRVGGGATDTQYF

cdr3_length: 13
d_call: TRBD1
clone_size: -
j_call: TRBJ2-5
v_call: TRBV29-1
cdr3_nt: TGCAGCGTTGAAAGGGGGCGATTGGAGACCCAGTACTTC
cdr3_aa: CSVERGRLETQYF

cdr3_length: 16
d_call: TRBD1
clone_size: -
j_call: TRBJ1-2
v_call: TRBV5-4
cdr3_nt: TGTGCCAGCAGCTCACCGGGACAGGGGGGAAACTATGGCTACACCTTC
cdr3_aa: CASSSPGQGGNYGYTF

cdr3_length: 15
d_call: TRBD2
clone_size: -
j_call: TRBJ2-1
v_call: TRBV28
cdr3_nt: TGTGCCAGCAGTGCTAGCGGGTGGGCATACAATGAGCAGTTCTTC
cdr3_aa: CASSASGWAYNEQFF

cdr3_length: 13
d_call: -
clone_size: -
j_call: TRBJ2-3
v_call: TRBV11-2
cdr3_nt: TGTGCCAGCAGCCGGGACTTCACAGATACGCAGTATTTT
cdr3_aa: CASSRDFTDTQYF